This T cell receptor (beta chain) was sequenced for a study of breast tumors, draining lymph nodes, adjacent tissues. Findings and limits, study-wide: Tumor T cell lymph node origin was a supported hypothesis, not proven. Data fit most tumor T cells coming from lymph node, expanding in tumor. Compared with basal-like, luminal-like tumors shared significantly more repertoire with nontumor tissue.

Germline-derived CDR1 and CDR2 are MNHNS and SASEGT. V lost 5 bases, J lost 5 bases, and 13 bases lay in between. CDR3 size: 13 residues. One entry per CDR3 protein results from TCRdb running MiXCR on the multiplex PCR reads. This sample yields roughly 80,000 distinct CDR3 sequences, of which roughly a fifth are seen a single time; less than 3% belongs to the top ten. This clonotype was seen at least ten times. As yet, its antigen is unknown. Axillary draining lymph nodes of breast cancer patients supplied the node samples. The V call is TRBV6-1, the J call TRBJ2-7; D is perhaps TRBD2 (7 bases). What was sequenced was axillary lymph node tissue. This TCR was sampled from a female donor with breast cancer. Some clones in this sample may be carry-over from other donors' samples. The CDR3 nucleotides are TGTGCCAGCAGTTTAAGGGGGGGCCACGAGCAGTACTTC. Residues: CASSLRGGHEQYF.